The sequence of this TCR beta chain was determined in a study of shared clonotypes between healthy human individuals. Whole-study context: Per-donor plates numbered three CD4 naive, three CD4 memory, two CD8 naive and one CD8 memory. Study-level findings and limits: Sampling was confined to blood; repertoires within tissues likely differ. Some naive CD4 clonotypes, around 5%, turned up in common across a handful of donors.

Generated by immunoSEQ multiplex PCR, the TCRdb table keeps only in-frame clones and is missing some. This table holds hundreds of thousands of clones, about 96% found once. To note about this clone: The antigen is undetermined.

Terminally differentiated effector memory CD45RA+ cells were excluded from the naive CD8 cells, which were CD45RO-negative and positively selected for CCR7. This receptor was taken from a young woman in good health. Sequencing was carried out using naive CD8+ T cells sorted from blood.

The CDR3 spells CASSISPYTGELFF. The CDR3 DNA reads TGTGCCAGTAGTATTTCCCCCTACACCGGGGAGCTGTTTTTT. V usage is TRBV19 and J usage is TRBJ2-2, with D unclear. The germline V gene has CDR1 LNHDA and CDR2 SQIVND (reference sequence). This CDR3 spans 14 amino acids. The V end lost 3 bases, the J end lost 3 bases, and 8 bases lay between the germline ends.